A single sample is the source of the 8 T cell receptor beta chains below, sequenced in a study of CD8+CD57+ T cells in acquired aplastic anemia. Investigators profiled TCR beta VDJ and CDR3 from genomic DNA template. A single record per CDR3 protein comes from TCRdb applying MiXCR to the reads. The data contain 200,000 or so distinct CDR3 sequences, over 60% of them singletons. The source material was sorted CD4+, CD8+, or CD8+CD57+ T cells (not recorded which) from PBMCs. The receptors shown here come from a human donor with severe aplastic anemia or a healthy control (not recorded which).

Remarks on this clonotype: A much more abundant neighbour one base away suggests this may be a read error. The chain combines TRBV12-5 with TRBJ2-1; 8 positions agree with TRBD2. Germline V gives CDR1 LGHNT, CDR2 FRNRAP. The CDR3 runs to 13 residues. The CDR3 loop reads CASGWAGGGEQLF. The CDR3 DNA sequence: TGTGCTAGTGGTTGGGCGGGAGGCGGTGAGCAGCTCTTC.

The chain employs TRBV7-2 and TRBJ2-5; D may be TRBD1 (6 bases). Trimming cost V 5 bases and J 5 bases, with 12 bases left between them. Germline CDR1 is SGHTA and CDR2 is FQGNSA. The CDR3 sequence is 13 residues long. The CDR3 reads CASSPGVRETQYF. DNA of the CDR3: TGTGCCAGCAGCCCAGGGGTCCGGGAGACCCAGTACTTC.

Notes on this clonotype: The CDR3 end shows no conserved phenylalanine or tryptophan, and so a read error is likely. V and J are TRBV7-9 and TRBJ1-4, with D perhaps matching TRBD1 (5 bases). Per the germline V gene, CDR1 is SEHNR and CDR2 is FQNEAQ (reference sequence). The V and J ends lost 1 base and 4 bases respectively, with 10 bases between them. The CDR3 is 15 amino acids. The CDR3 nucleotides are TGTGCCAGCAGCTTAGTGGGCCAGGGTAATGAAAAACTGTTTCTT. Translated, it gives CASSLVGQGNEKLFL.

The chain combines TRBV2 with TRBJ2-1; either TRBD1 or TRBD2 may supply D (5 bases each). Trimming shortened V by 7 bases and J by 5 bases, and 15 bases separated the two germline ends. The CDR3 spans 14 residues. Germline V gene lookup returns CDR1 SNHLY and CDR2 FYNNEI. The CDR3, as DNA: TGTGCCAGCAATCCGGGGCCAATTCACAATGAGCAGTTCTTC. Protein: CASNPGPIHNEQFF.

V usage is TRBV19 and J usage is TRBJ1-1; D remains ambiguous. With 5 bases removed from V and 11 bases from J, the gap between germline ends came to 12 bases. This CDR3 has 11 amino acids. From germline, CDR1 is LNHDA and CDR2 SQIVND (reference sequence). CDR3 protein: CASSDRSPAFF. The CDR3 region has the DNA TGTGCCAGTAGTGACCGGAGCCCCGCTTTCTTT.

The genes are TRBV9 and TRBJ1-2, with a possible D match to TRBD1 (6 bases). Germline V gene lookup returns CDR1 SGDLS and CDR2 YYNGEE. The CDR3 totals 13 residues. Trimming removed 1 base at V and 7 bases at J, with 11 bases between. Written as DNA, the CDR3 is TGTGCCAGCAGCGTAACAGGGTCTCGTGGCTACACCTTC. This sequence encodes CASSVTGSRGYTF.

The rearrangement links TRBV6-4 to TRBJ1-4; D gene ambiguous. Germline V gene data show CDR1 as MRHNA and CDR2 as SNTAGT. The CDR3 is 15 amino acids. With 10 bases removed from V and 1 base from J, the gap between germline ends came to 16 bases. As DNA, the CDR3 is TGTGCCACCACGGGATTGTGGGTAACTAATGAAAAACTGTTTTTT. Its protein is CATTGLWVTNEKLFF.

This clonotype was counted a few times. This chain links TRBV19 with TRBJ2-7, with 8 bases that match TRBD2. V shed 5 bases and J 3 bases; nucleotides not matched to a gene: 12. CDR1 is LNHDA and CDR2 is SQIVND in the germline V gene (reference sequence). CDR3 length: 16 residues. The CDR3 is CASSRSGGRPDYEQYF. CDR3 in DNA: TGTGCCAGTAGTCGATCAGGCGGGAGGCCCGACTACGAGCAGTACTTC.